Shown below are 4 T cell receptor beta chains from a single sample sequenced in a study of T cell responses to AZD1222 COVID-19 vaccine. Using immunoSEQ multiplex PCR, the repertoire was profiled, and TCRdb retains in-frame clones only, with some absent. The sample holds more than 95,000 clones, roughly 89% seen once. The specimen was peripheral blood, collected on day 0 of MenACWY control vaccination. Source of these receptors: an adult in good health.

V and J are TRBV11-2 and TRBJ2-2; possible D gene TRBD2, 5 bases. V was pared by 6 bases and J by 0 bases, with 11 bases between. This CDR3 region has 15 residues. The germline V gene has CDR1 SGHAT and CDR2 FQNNGV. CDR3 region: CASRVGVSNTGELFF. CDR3 DNA sequence: TGTGCCAGCAGGGTGGGAGTTTCGAACACCGGGGAGCTGTTTTTT.

CDR3 sequence (DNA): TGTGCCAGCAGCCAAACGGATTATGGACAGGGGGGGTACGAGCAGTACTTC. Translation: CASSQTDYGQGGYEQYF. The chain has TRBV9 and TRBJ2-7; 10 bases are shared with TRBD1. Germline trimming cut 4 bases from V and 4 bases from J; bases unmatched to any gene: 14. The length of the CDR3 is 17 residues. CDR1 and CDR2 from the germline V gene are SGDLS and YYNGEE.

This clone occurred a few times. This rearrangement joins TRBV23-1 to TRBJ1-3; perhaps TRBD1 as D (5 bases). TRBV23-1 is treated as an ORF (open reading frame) with a function not yet certain. V was pared by 3 bases and J by 0 bases, with 15 bases between. This CDR3 has 17 residues. The CDR3 is CASSHFHVQGSGNTIYF. DNA of the CDR3: TGCGCCAGCAGTCATTTCCACGTCCAGGGCTCTGGAAACACCATATATTTT.

The V and J genes are TRBV5-6 and TRBJ1-2; the D gene is possibly TRBD1 (5 bases). Per the germline V gene, CDR1 is SGHDT and CDR2 is YYEEEE. Trimming cost V 1 base and J 1 base, with 11 bases left between them. The CDR3 sequence is 15 residues long. Written as DNA, the CDR3 is TGTGCCAGCAGCTTGAGTTACAGGCATAACTATGGCTACACCTTC. Translating it yields CASSLSYRHNYGYTF.